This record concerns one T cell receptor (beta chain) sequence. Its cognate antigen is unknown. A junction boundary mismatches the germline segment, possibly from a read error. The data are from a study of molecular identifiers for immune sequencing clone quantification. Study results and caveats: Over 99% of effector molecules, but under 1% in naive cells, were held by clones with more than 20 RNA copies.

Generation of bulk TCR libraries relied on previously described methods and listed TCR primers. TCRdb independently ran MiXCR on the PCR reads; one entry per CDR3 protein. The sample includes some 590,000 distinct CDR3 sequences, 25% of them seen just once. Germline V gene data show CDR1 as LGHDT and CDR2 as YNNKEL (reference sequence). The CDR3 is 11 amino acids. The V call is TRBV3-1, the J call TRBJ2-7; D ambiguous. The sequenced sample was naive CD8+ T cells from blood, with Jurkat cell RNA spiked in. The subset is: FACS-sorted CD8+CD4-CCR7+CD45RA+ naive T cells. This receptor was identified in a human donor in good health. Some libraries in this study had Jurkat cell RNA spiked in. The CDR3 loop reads CASNQRYEQYF. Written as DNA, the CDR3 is TGTGCCAGCAACCAACGGTACGAGCAGTACTTC.